The rows below give T cell receptor beta chains drawn from one sample of a study of a mutant IDH1 vaccine in newly diagnosed glioma. The antigens for these receptors are not known. Measured with immunoSEQ multiplex PCR; TCRdb has only the in-frame clones, and not every one. The sample yields roughly 38,000 clones, 82% seen once. This specimen consisted of PBMCs, obtained from a glioma patient whose treatment included an IDH1 peptide vaccine. The receptors come from a man between 18 and 29 years old with glioma. Some clones in this sample may be carry-over from other donors' samples. Both conserved end residues are part of each CDR3. Fields, in order: D gene, J gene, clone size, V gene, CDR3 protein, CDR3 DNA. D genes are given only for firm matches. Only some rows state a clone size, as once, few, many or a class for expanded clones.

NA	TRBJ1-2	NA	TRBV28	CASSRGSGFYGYTF	TGTGCCAGCAGCAGGGGATCTGGGTTTTATGGCTACACCTTC
TRBD1	TRBJ1-1	NA	TRBV25-1	CASSELTGRTEAFF	TGTGCCAGCAGTGAATTGACAGGGCGCACTGAAGCTTTCTTT
NA	TRBJ1-3	NA	TRBV25-1	CASSWDGGNTIYF	TGTGCCAGCAGTTGGGACGGCGGAAACACCATATATTTT
TRBD1	TRBJ1-1	NA	TRBV5-1	CASLRTGTVSDTEAFF	TGCGCCAGCCTCAGGACAGGGACGGTTAGCGACACTGAAGCTTTCTTT
NA	TRBJ1-6	NA	TRBV19	CASSHRNSPLHF	TGTGCCAGTAGTCACAGGAATTCACCCCTCCACTTT
NA	TRBJ1-1	few	TRBV13	CASCPQGHKNPEAFF	TGTGCCAGCTGTCCCCAGGGACATAAAAACCCTGAAGCTTTCTTT
TRBD1	TRBJ2-6	NA	TRBV2	CASSVTGAGANVLTF	TGTGCCAGCAGTGTGACAGGGGCTGGGGCCAACGTCCTGACTTTC
NA	TRBJ2-7	NA	TRBV6-5	CASKNDKFTYEQYF	TGTGCCAGCAAAAATGACAAATTCACCTACGAGCAGTACTTC
NA	TRBJ1-2	NA	TRBV18	CASSRENNYGYTF	TGTGCCAGCTCACGGGAAAATAACTATGGCTACACCTTC
TRBD2	TRBJ2-7	NA	TRBV6-6	CASRGLAGGSYEQYF	TGTGCCAGCAGGGGACTAGCGGGGGGCAGCTACGAGCAGTACTTC
NA	TRBJ2-6	NA	TRBV30	CAQREISRANVLTF	TGTGCGCAACGGGAGATCTCTCGGGCCAACGTCCTGACTTTC
NA	TRBJ1-2	NA	TRBV7-9	CASSPQDLYGYTF	TGTGCCAGCAGCCCACAGGACCTCTATGGCTACACCTTC
NA	TRBJ2-7	NA	TRBV4-3	CASSQESFSSYEQYF	TGCGCCAGCAGCCAAGAAAGCTTTAGCTCCTACGAGCAGTACTTC
TRBD1	TRBJ2-3	NA	TRBV7-3	CASSHSGDRVTDTQYF	TGTGCCAGCAGCCATTCGGGTGACAGGGTTACAGATACGCAGTATTTT
NA	TRBJ1-2	NA	TRBV21-1	CASSLKGGSYGYTF	TGTGCCAGCAGCTTAAAGGGCGGTTCCTATGGCTACACCTTC
TRBD1	TRBJ1-2	NA	TRBV29-1	CSVLEQGTNGYTF	TGCAGCGTGCTAGAACAGGGGACGAATGGCTACACCTTC
NA	TRBJ1-4	NA	TRBV7-2	CASRGANEKLFF	TGTGCCAGCAGAGGGGCGAATGAAAAACTGTTTTTT
NA	TRBJ2-3	NA	TRBV4-2	CASSQDWSLTSTDTQYF	TGTGCCAGCAGCCAAGATTGGTCCCTAACTAGCACAGATACGCAGTATTTT
TRBD2	TRBJ2-2	NA	TRBV5-4	CASSSLAGDTGELFF	TGTGCCAGCAGCTCACTAGCGGGGGACACCGGGGAGCTGTTTTTT
NA	TRBJ2-1	NA	TRBV2	CASSEGLASNEQFF	TGTGCCAGCAGTGAGGGTTTAGCGAGTAATGAGCAGTTCTTC
TRBD1	TRBJ2-2	NA	TRBV4-2	CASSQPWDRGPGELFF	TGTGCCAGCAGCCAACCTTGGGACAGGGGACCCGGGGAGCTGTTTTTT
TRBD1	TRBJ1-4	NA	TRBV2	CASNQQGAGGEKLFF	TGTGCCAGCAATCAACAGGGGGCAGGGGGTGAAAAACTGTTTTTT
TRBD1	TRBJ1-5	once	TRBV10-3	CATGGGDRGQPQHF	TGTGCCACGGGGGGGGGAGACAGGGGACAGCCCCAGCATTTT
NA	TRBJ1-6	NA	TRBV9	CASSVGGTPRDSPLHF	TGTGCCAGCAGCGTAGGCGGCACCCCTAGGGATTCACCCCTCCACTTT
TRBD2	TRBJ2-2	NA	TRBV9	CASSADALLAGLHTGELFF	TGTGCCAGCAGCGCCGACGCCCTTCTAGCGGGGCTCCACACCGGGGAGCTGTTTTTT
TRBD1	TRBJ1-3	NA	TRBV6-6	CASSRQGDGNTIYF	TGTGCCAGCAGCCGACAGGGAGATGGAAACACCATATATTTT
NA	TRBJ1-2	few	TRBV2	CASREAYGYTF	TGTGCCAGCAGGGAAGCCTATGGCTACACCTTC
NA	TRBJ1-5	NA	TRBV27	CASSLSGNQPQHF	TGTGCCAGCAGTTTATCAGGGAATCAGCCCCAGCATTTT
NA	TRBJ1-5	NA	TRBV28	CASSLWSRDQPQHF	TGTGCCAGCAGTTTATGGTCCAGGGATCAGCCCCAGCATTTT
TRBD1	TRBJ1-4	once	TRBV6-6	CASRLGQSNEKLFF	TGTGCCAGCAGACTGGGACAGTCTAATGAAAAACTGTTTTTT
NA	TRBJ1-2	NA	TRBV19	CASTQYPPRADDGYTF	TGTGCCAGTACTCAATATCCCCCCCGGGCGGACGATGGCTACACCTTC